This is a list of T cell receptor beta chains from one sample in a study of Ad26.COV2.S vaccination and SARS-CoV-2 variants. TCRdb's copy holds only in-frame clones and misses some; the assay was immunoSEQ multiplex PCR. In the table there are about 400,000 clones, around 89% of which are singletons. The material was peripheral blood, obtained in a trial of Ad26.COV2.S vaccine versus placebo. The receptors shown here come from a person aged 18-60 years who received the Ad26.COV2.S COVID-19 vaccine or a placebo. CDR3s include the opening cysteine and the closing phenylalanine or tryptophan. D genes are given only for firm matches.

v_call: TRBV24-1
d_call: TRBD2
j_call: TRBJ2-2
cdr3_aa: CATSGSGLPGELFF
cdr3_nt: TGTGCCACCAGTGGGTCGGGACTACCCGGGGAGCTGTTTTTT

v_call: TRBV3-1/TRBV3-2
d_call: -
j_call: TRBJ2-3
cdr3_aa: CASSRPGEATDTQYF
cdr3_nt: TGTGCCAGCAGCCGGCCGGGGGAGGCCACAGATACGCAGTATTTT

v_call: TRBV24-1
d_call: TRBD1
j_call: TRBJ2-2
cdr3_aa: CATSDPRGRRVGELFF
cdr3_nt: TGTGCCACCAGTGACCCCAGGGGGCGCCGTGTAGGGGAGCTGTTTTTT

v_call: TRBV7-3
d_call: TRBD1
j_call: TRBJ1-1
cdr3_aa: CASSSGQGGAEAFF
cdr3_nt: TGTGCCAGCAGCAGCGGACAGGGTGGTGCTGAAGCTTTCTTT

v_call: TRBV7-9
d_call: -
j_call: TRBJ1-2
cdr3_aa: CASSLNYGYTF
cdr3_nt: TGTGCCAGCAGCTTAAACTATGGCTACACCTTC

v_call: TRBV19
d_call: TRBD1
j_call: TRBJ1-2
cdr3_aa: CASEGQGNYGYTF
cdr3_nt: TGTGCCAGTGAGGGACAGGGGAACTATGGCTACACCTTC

v_call: TRBV7-9
d_call: TRBD2
j_call: TRBJ2-5
cdr3_aa: CASSLGLALQETQYF
cdr3_nt: TGTGCCAGCAGCTTGGGACTAGCGCTACAAGAGACCCAGTACTTC

v_call: TRBV11-3
d_call: -
j_call: TRBJ1-2
cdr3_aa: CASSSGEHNYGYTF
cdr3_nt: TGTGCCAGCAGCTCAGGGGAACATAACTATGGCTACACCTTC

v_call: TRBV6-5
d_call: -
j_call: TRBJ2-7
cdr3_aa: CASRTDSTYEQYF
cdr3_nt: TGTGCCAGCAGGACTGACTCGACCTACGAGCAGTACTTC

v_call: TRBV27
d_call: -
j_call: TRBJ2-2
cdr3_aa: CASSRPLDTGELFF
cdr3_nt: TGTGCCAGCAGTCGGCCGCTGGACACCGGGGAGCTGTTTTTT

v_call: TRBV28
d_call: -
j_call: TRBJ2-4
cdr3_aa: CASSLRIGPLAKNIQYF
cdr3_nt: TGTGCCAGCAGTTTAAGGATAGGACCTCTAGCCAAAAACATTCAGTACTTC

v_call: TRBV11-2
d_call: -
j_call: TRBJ1-4
cdr3_aa: CASSLDRLGKLFF
cdr3_nt: TGTGCCAGCAGCTTAGATCGCCTCGGAAAACTGTTTTTT

v_call: TRBV10-3
d_call: -
j_call: TRBJ1-6
cdr3_aa: CAISEIGERGSPLHF
cdr3_nt: TGTGCCATCAGTGAGATAGGGGAAAGGGGGTCACCCCTCCACTTT

v_call: TRBV9
d_call: -
j_call: TRBJ2-5
cdr3_aa: CASSVEIQAHGTQYF
cdr3_nt: TGTGCCAGCAGCGTAGAGATACAGGCCCACGGGACCCAGTACTTC

v_call: TRBV7-2
d_call: -
j_call: TRBJ2-3
cdr3_aa: CASSFGTISTDTQYF
cdr3_nt: TGTGCCAGCAGCTTCGGGACAATTAGCACAGATACGCAGTATTTT

v_call: TRBV7-2
d_call: -
j_call: TRBJ1-3
cdr3_aa: CASSLALKNTIYF
cdr3_nt: TGTGCCAGCAGCTTAGCCCTTAAAAACACCATATATTTT